The clone carrying this T cell receptor (beta chain) has just one count. The target antigen is unknown. The data derive from a study of siplizumab effects on memory and regulatory T cells. Study findings and constraints: No naive or memory phenotype could be assigned to roughly 75-97% of proliferating clones. The alloresponse seemed to draw substantially on naive T cells, which appeared more diverse than memory cells. Proliferating Tregs from siplizumab cultures lacked functional confirmation of suppression.

The V gene's germline CDR1 is MNHEY and CDR2 SMNVEV (reference sequence). The CDR3 loop spans 14 amino acids. Between the trimmed V and J ends, which lost 3 bases and 0 bases, there was a span of 8 bases. About 10^5 TCR templates were measured in each sample. Sequencing was performed with immunoSEQ multiplex PCR; in TCRdb, only in-frame clones are kept and a portion is missing. The profile covers tens of thousands of clones, with under 95% appearing a single time and 6.5% to 8% taken by the ten largest. Sequencing was carried out using CD8+ T cells sorted from blood. This sequence joins TRBV27 and TRBJ2-5, with D perhaps assigned TRBD1 or TRBD2 (5 bases each). The origin of this receptor is a human donor in good health. Here the CDR3 reads CASSLGVDQETQYF. The CDR3 region has the DNA TGTGCCAGCAGTTTGGGGGTCGACCAAGAGACCCAGTACTTC.